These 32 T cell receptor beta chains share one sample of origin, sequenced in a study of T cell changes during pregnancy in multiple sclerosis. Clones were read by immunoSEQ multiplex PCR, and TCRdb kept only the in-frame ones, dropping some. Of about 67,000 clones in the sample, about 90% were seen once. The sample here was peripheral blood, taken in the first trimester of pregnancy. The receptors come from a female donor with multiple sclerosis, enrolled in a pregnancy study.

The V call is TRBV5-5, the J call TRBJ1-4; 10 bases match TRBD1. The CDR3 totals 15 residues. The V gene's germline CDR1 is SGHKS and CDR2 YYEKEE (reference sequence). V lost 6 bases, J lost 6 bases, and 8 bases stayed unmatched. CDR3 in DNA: TGTGCCAGCAAATTAGCCGGGACAGGGGATGAAAAACTGTTTTTT. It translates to CASKLAGTGDEKLFF.

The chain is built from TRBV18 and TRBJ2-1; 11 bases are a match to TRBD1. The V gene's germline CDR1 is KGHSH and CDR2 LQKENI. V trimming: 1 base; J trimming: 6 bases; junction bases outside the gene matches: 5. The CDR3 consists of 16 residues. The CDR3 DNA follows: TGTGCCAGCTCACCACTAGGGACAGGGGGGCTCAATGAGCAGTTCTTC. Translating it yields CASSPLGTGGLNEQFF.

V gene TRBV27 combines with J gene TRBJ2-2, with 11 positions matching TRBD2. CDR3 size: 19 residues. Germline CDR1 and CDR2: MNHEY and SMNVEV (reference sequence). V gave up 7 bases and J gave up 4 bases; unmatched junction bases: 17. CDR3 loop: CASTSTGGGLAGLTGELFF. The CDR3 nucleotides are TGTGCCAGCACCTCAACAGGGGGTGGACTAGCGGGTCTCACCGGGGAGCTGTTTTTT.

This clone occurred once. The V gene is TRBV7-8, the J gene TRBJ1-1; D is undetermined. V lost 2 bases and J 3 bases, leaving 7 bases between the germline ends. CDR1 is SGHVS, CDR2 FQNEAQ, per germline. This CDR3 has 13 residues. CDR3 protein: CASSLREDTEAFF. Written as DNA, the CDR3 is TGTGCCAGCAGCTTAAGGGAGGACACTGAAGCTTTCTTT.

The CDR3 loop is CAWSTGGSGNTIYF. DNA of the CDR3: TGTGCCTGGAGTACAGGGGGCTCTGGAAACACCATATATTTT. The V gene is TRBV30, the J gene TRBJ1-3, with 8 bases identical to TRBD1. The germline CDR1 and CDR2 sequences are GTSNPN and SVGIG (reference sequence). The junction had 0 bases not matched to a gene; V was cut back by 2 bases and J by 0 bases. The CDR3 is made up of 14 amino acids.

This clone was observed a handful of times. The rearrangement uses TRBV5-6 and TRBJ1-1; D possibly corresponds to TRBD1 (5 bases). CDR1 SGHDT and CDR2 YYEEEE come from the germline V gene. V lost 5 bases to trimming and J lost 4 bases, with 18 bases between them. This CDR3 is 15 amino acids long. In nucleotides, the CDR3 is TGTGCCAGCAGACCTACGCCCGGTGGGGCCACTGAAGCTTTCTTT. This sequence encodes CASRPTPGGATEAFF.

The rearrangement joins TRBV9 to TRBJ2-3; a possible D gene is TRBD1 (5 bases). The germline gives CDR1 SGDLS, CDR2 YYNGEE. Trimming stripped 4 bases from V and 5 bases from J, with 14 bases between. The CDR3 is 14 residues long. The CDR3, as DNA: TGTGCCAGCAGCCTTTTCAGGGATGGAGATACGCAGTATTTT. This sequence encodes CASSLFRDGDTQYF.

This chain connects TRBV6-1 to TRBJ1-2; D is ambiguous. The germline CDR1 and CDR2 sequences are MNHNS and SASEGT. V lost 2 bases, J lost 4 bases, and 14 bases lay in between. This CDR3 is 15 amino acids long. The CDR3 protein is CASSELIEEAYGYTF. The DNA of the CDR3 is TGTGCCAGCAGTGAATTGATTGAGGAGGCCTATGGCTACACCTTC.

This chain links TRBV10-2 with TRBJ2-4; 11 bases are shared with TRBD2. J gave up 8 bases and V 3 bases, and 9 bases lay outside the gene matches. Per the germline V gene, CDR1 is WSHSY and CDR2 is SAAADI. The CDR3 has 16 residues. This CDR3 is CASSDPSGRYTDIQYF. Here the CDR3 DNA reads TGCGCCAGCAGTGACCCTAGCGGGAGGTATACGGACATTCAGTACTTC.

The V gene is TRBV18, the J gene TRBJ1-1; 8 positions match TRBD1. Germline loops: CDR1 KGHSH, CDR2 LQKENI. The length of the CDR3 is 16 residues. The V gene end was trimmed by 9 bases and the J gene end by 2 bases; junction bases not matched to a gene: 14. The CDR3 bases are TGTGCCAGTTCCAGGGGCGCGGACAGGGTAAACACTGAAGCTTTCTTT. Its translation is CASSRGADRVNTEAFF.

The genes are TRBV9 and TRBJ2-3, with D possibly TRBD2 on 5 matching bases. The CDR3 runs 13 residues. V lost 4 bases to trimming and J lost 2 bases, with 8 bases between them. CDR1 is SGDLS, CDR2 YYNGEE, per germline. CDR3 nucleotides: TGTGCCAGCAGCACGGGGTTCACAGATACGCAGTATTTT. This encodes CASSTGFTDTQYF.

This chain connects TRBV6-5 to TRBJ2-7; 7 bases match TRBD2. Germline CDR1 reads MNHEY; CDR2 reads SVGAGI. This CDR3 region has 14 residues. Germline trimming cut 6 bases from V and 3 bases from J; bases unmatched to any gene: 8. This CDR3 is CASRKAGVHYEQYF. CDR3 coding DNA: TGTGCCAGCAGAAAGGCGGGAGTTCACTACGAGCAGTACTTC.

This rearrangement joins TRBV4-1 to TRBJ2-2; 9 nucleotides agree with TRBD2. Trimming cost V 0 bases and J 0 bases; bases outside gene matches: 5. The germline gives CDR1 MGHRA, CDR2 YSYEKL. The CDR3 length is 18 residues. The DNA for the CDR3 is TGCGCCAGCAGCCAAGATCGGGGCGGGAGGGCGAACACCGGGGAGCTGTTTTTT. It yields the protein CASSQDRGGRANTGELFF.

CDR3 bases: TGTGCCAGCCCCAGGGGGGACCCAATATTCACCGGGGAGCTGTTTTTT. Translated, it gives CASPRGDPIFTGELFF. This chain joins TRBV7-9 and TRBJ2-2; the D gene is possibly TRBD1 (7 bases). Deletions cut 8 bases from V and 4 bases from J, with 20 bases between. The CDR3 contains 16 residues. The germline CDR1 and CDR2 sequences are SEHNR and FQNEAQ (reference sequence).

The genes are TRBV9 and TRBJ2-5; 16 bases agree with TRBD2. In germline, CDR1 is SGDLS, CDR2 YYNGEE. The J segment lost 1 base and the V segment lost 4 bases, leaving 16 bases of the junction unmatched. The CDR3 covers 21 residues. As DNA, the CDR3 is TGTGCCAGCAGCTTACACCCCGGGACTAGCGGGAGGGAGGGGAGCCAAGAGACCCAGTACTTC. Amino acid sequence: CASSLHPGTSGREGSQETQYF.

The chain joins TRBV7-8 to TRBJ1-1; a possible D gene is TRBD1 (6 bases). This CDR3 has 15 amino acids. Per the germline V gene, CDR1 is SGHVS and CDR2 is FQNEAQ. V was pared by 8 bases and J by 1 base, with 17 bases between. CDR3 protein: CASSTQGTTNTEAFF. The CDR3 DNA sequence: TGTGCCAGCTCCACCCAGGGGACGACGAACACTGAAGCTTTCTTT.

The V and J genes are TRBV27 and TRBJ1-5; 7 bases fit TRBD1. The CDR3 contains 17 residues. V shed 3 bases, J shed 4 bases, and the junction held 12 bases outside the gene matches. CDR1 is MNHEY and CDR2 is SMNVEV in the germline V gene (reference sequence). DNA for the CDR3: TGTGCCAGCAGTTTGGCAGGGGGTCCTTTACGGAATCAGCCCCAGCATTTT. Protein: CASSLAGGPLRNQPQHF.

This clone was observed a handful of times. The CDR3 is CATPGQNPGSPLHF. The DNA for the CDR3 is TGCGCCACTCCGGGACAGAATCCGGGATCACCCCTCCACTTT. The chain is built from TRBV5-1 and TRBJ1-6, with 7 bases lining up with TRBD1. CDR3 length equals 14 residues. The V gene end was trimmed by 9 bases and the J gene end by 10 bases; junction bases not matched to a gene: 13. Germline CDR1 is SGHRS and CDR2 is YFSETQ.

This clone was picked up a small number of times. CDR3 protein: CSGATNTEAFF. The CDR3, as DNA: TGCAGCGGGGCGACCAACACTGAAGCTTTCTTT. The gene calls are TRBV29-1 and TRBJ1-1; D unresolved. Germline V gene data show CDR1 as SQVTM and CDR2 as ANQGSEA. The CDR3 length is 11 residues. The ends were cut back, 7 bases at V and 2 bases at J, with 8 bases in the middle.

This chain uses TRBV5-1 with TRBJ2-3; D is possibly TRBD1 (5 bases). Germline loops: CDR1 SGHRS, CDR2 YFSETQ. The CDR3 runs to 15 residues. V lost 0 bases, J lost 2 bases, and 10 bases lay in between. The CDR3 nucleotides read TGCGCCAGCAGCTTGGTTGACAGAAACACAGATACGCAGTATTTT. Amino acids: CASSLVDRNTDTQYF.

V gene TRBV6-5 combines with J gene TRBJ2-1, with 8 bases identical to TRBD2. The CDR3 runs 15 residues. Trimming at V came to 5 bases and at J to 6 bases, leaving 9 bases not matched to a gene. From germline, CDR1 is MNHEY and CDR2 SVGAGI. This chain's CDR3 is CASSPTRGTSNEQFF. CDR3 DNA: TGTGCCAGCAGTCCGACAAGGGGGACTAGCAATGAGCAGTTCTTC.

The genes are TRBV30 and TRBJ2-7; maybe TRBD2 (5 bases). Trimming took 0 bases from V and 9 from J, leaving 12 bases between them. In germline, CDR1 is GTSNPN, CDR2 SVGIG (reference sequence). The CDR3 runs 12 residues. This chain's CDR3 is CAWSVLGLGQYF. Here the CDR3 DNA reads TGTGCCTGGAGTGTACTAGGTTTGGGGCAGTACTTC.

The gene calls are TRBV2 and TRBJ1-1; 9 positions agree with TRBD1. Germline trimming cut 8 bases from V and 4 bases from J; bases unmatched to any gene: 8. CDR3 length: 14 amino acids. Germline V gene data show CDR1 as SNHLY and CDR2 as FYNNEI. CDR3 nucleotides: TGTGCCAGCCAAAGGGAGACAGGGGGCACTGAAGCTTTCTTT. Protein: CASQRETGGTEAFF.

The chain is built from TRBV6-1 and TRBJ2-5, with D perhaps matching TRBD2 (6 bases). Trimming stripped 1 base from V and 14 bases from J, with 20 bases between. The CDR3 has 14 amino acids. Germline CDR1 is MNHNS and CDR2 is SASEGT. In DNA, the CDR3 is TGTGCCAGCAGTGAAGTTGTGGTTTCAGGGACTCTTTACTTC. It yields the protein CASSEVVVSGTLYF.

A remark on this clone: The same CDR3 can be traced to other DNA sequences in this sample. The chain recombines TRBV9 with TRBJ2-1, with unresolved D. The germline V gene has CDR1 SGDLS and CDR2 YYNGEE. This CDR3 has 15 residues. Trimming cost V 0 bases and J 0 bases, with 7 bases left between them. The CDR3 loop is CASSVGASSYNEQFF. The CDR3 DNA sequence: TGTGCCAGCAGCGTAGGCGCAAGCTCCTACAATGAGCAGTTCTTC.

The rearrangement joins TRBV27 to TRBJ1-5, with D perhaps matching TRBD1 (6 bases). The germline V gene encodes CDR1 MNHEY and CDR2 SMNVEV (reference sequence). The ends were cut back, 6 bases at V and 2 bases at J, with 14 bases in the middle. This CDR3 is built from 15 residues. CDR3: CASSLGGNGNQPQHF. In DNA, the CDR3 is TGTGCCAGCAGCCTAGGGGGTAATGGCAATCAGCCCCAGCATTTT.

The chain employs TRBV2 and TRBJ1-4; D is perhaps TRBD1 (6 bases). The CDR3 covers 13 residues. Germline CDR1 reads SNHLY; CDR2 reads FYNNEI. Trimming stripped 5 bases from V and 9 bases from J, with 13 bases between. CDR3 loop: CASSLYRVQKLFF. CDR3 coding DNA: TGTGCCAGCAGTCTGTACAGGGTCCAAAAACTGTTTTTT.

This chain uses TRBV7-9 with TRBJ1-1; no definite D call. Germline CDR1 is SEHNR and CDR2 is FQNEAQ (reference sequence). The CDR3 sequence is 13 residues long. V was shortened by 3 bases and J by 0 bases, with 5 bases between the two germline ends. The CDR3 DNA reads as TGTGCCAGCAGCTTGAGTATGAACACTGAAGCTTTCTTT. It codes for CASSLSMNTEAFF.

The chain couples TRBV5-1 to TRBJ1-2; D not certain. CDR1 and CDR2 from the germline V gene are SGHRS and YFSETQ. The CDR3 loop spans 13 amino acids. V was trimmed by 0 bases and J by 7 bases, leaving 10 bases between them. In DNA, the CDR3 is TGCGCCAGCAGCTTGGCCGGGAATGGTGGCTACACCTTC. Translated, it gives CASSLAGNGGYTF.

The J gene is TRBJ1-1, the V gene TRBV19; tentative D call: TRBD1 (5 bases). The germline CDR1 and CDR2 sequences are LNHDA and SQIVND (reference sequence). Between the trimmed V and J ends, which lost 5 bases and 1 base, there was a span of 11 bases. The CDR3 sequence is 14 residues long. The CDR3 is CASSPGGRNTEAFF. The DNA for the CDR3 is TGTGCCAGTAGTCCGGGGGGGAGGAACACTGAAGCTTTCTTT.

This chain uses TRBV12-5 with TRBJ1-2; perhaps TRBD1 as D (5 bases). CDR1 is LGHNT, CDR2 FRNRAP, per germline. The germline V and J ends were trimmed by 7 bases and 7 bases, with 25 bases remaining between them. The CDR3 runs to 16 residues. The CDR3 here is CASAPAGTALLSGYTF. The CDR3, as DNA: TGTGCTAGTGCCCCTGCCGGGACTGCCCTCCTCTCTGGCTACACCTTC. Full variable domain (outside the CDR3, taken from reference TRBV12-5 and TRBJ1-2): DARVTQTPRHKVTEMGQEVTMRCQPILGHNTVFWYRQTMMQGLELLAYFRNRAPLDDSGMPKDRFSAEMPDATLATLKIQPSEPRDSAVYFCASAPAGTALLSGYTFGSGTRLTVV.

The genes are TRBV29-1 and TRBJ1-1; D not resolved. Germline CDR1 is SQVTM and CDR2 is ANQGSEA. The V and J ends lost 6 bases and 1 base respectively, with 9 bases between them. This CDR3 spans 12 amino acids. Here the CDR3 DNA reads TGCAGCGTAGCTACAGCGAACACTGAAGCTTTCTTT. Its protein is CSVATANTEAFF.